The 18 T cell receptor beta chains presented below share a single source sample, sequenced in a study of blood T cell repertoires in COVID-19. Assay: immunoSEQ multiplex PCR; the TCRdb copy retains only in-frame clones and omits some. The sample yields hundreds of thousands of clones, about nine tenths seen once. The sequenced sample consisted of peripheral blood. These TCRs come from a woman aged 45 to 65 who had recovered from COVID-19.

The rearrangement joins TRBV9 to TRBJ2-7; possibly TRBD1 for D (7 bases). The germline CDR1 and CDR2 sequences are SGDLS and YYNGEE. The CDR3 extends over 18 amino acids. Trimming cost V 0 bases and J 3 bases, with 22 bases left between them. For the CDR3, the DNA is TGTGCCAGCAGCGTAGAGGGAGGTTGGGGGACAGCTCTCTACGAGCAGTACTTC. Amino acids: CASSVEGGWGTALYEQYF. The full variable domain, its missing parts supplied by reference TRBV9 and TRBJ2-7, is DSGVTQTPKHLITATGQRVTLRCSPRSGDLSVYWYQQSLDQGLQFLIQYYNGEERAKGNILERFSAQQFPDLHSELNLSSLELGDSALYFCASSVEGGWGTALYEQYFGPGTRLTVT.

The chain employs TRBV19 and TRBJ1-1; TRBD1 aligns across 7 bases. Unmatched junction bases numbered 5, after V lost 1 base and J lost 0 bases. Germline-derived CDR1 and CDR2 are LNHDA and SQIVND (reference sequence). CDR3 size: 16 residues. The CDR3 region is CASSIAGTVLNTEAFF. The CDR3 nucleotides are TGTGCCAGTAGTATAGCTGGGACAGTATTGAACACTGAAGCTTTCTTT.

The chain has TRBV7-2 and TRBJ2-5; TRBD2 agrees at 15 bases. CDR1 is SGHTA, CDR2 FQGNSA, per germline. This CDR3 comprises 16 residues. Losses at the gene ends were 5 bases for V and 4 bases for J; bases not matched to a gene: 5. The CDR3 loop is CASSTGLAGGIETQYF. The CDR3, as DNA: TGTGCCAGCAGCACCGGACTAGCGGGAGGGATAGAGACCCAGTACTTC.

The rearrangement joins TRBV4-2 to TRBJ2-7; a weak D match, TRBD1 (5 bases). This CDR3 is built from 12 residues. Trimming took 3 bases from V and 5 from J, leaving 8 bases between them. Germline CDR1 LGHNA, CDR2 YNFKEQ. DNA for the CDR3: TGTGCCAGCAGCCAGTCAGGGAACGAGCAGTACTTC. Its protein product is CASSQSGNEQYF.

The gene calls are TRBV18 and TRBJ1-1; D is possibly TRBD1 (5 bases). V was cut by 2 bases and J by 5 bases, with 12 bases left in between. CDR3 size: 14 residues. CDR1 and CDR2 from the germline V gene are KGHSH and LQKENI. The CDR3 is CASSPSSGVTEAFF. In DNA form, the CDR3 reads TGTGCCAGCTCACCATCGTCGGGGGTGACTGAAGCTTTCTTT.

The rearrangement links TRBV25-1 to TRBJ1-2; D gene ambiguous. CDR3 length: 14 amino acids. Trimming pared 2 bases from V and 7 bases from J, leaving 14 bases between. Germline loops: CDR1 MGHDK, CDR2 SYGVNS. The CDR3 DNA is TGTGCCAGCAGTGAAACCCTCTCTTGGAGTGGCTACACCTTC. Protein: CASSETLSWSGYTF.

V is TRBV5-6 and J is TRBJ2-7; 11 bases align to TRBD1. The CDR3 covers 15 residues. J gave up 7 bases and V 4 bases, and 10 bases lay outside the gene matches. Per germline, CDR1 SGHDT and CDR2 YYEEEE. Written as DNA, the CDR3 is TGTGCCAGCAGCCCAGGGACAGGGGGAATGAAGGAGCAGTACTTC. Protein product: CASSPGTGGMKEQYF.

The V and J genes are TRBV30 and TRBJ1-2, with 7 bases lining up with TRBD1. Trimming cost V 3 bases and J 7 bases; bases outside gene matches: 8. This CDR3 has 13 residues. Germline V gene data show CDR1 as GTSNPN and CDR2 as SVGIG (reference sequence). DNA of the CDR3: TGTGCCTGGAGGGCCGGGACAGTTTTTGGCTACACCTTC. Encoded protein: CAWRAGTVFGYTF.

The rearrangement joins TRBV27 to TRBJ2-1; D perhaps matches TRBD2 (5 bases). The CDR3 is made up of 16 amino acids. From germline, CDR1 is MNHEY and CDR2 SMNVEV (reference sequence). Trimming removed 2 bases at V and 9 bases at J, with 20 bases between. CDR3 nucleotides: TGTGCCAGCAGTTTACCCCCCGGGGTTTCCCGGGGTGAGCAGTTCTTC. It yields the protein CASSLPPGVSRGEQFF.

V gene TRBV28 combines with J gene TRBJ2-5; 9 bases fit TRBD1. Trimming took 8 bases from V and 3 from J; bases not matched to a gene: 10. Per the germline V gene, CDR1 is MDHEN and CDR2 is SYDVKM. CDR3 length: 15 residues. In DNA, the CDR3 is TGTGCCAGCTGGGGTGGGGACAGGGCCGAAGAGACCCAGTACTTC. This gives the protein CASWGGDRAEETQYF.

V usage is TRBV9 and J usage is TRBJ2-3; TRBD2 matches at 10 bases. V lost 0 bases and J lost 6; bases outside the gene matches: 7. Looked up from germline, CDR1 is SGDLS and CDR2 is YYNGEE. CDR3 size: 16 residues. CDR3 loop: CASSVAAGGPGDTQYF. The CDR3, as DNA: TGTGCCAGCAGCGTAGCAGCGGGGGGGCCTGGTGATACGCAGTATTTT.

The rearrangement links TRBV18 to TRBJ1-4; TRBD1 aligns across 7 bases. Per germline, CDR1 KGHSH and CDR2 LQKENI. V was pared by 0 bases and J by 8 bases, with 3 bases of the junction left unmatched. The CDR3 sequence is 14 residues long. Here the CDR3 DNA reads TGTGCCAGCTCACCACCATACAGGGGAGAAAAACTGTTTTTT. Encoded protein: CASSPPYRGEKLFF.

This chain links TRBV7-9 with TRBJ1-2; TRBD1 matches 10 bases. The V gene's germline CDR1 is SEHNR and CDR2 FQNEAQ (reference sequence). The CDR3 contains 16 residues. The ends lost 5 bases at V and 7 bases at J; junction bases unmatched: 13. The CDR3 DNA reads as TGTGCCAGCAGCACTAGGGGGGACAGGGGTACTCGTGGCTACACCTTC. Translation gives CASSTRGDRGTRGYTF.

The rearrangement joins TRBV4-1 to TRBJ2-7; TRBD1 matches at 10 bases. V gave up 1 base and J gave up 12 bases; unmatched junction bases: 15. This CDR3 is 16 amino acids long. The V gene's germline CDR1 is MGHRA and CDR2 YSYEKL. The DNA of the CDR3 is TGCGCCAGCAGCCAAGTGGGTCCCATATCGGGACAGGGGTCGTACTTC. This encodes CASSQVGPISGQGSYF.

The V call is TRBV7-9, the J call TRBJ2-7, with 7 bases that match TRBD1. Germline V gene sequence: CDR1 SEHNR, CDR2 FQNEAQ (reference sequence). This CDR3 region has 14 residues. The junction had 4 bases not matched to a gene; V was cut back by 1 base and J by 4 bases. The CDR3 sequence: CASSLETGYYEQYF. In DNA form, the CDR3 reads TGTGCCAGCAGCTTAGAGACAGGGTATTACGAGCAGTACTTC.

J is TRBJ1-3 and V is TRBV10-3; D might be TRBD1 (6 bases). There are 18 residues in the CDR3. V was shortened by 6 bases and J by 0 bases, with 21 bases between the two germline ends. Germline values: CDR1 ENHRY, CDR2 SYGVKD. The CDR3, as DNA: TGTGCCATCAGGGATTCCTCTCCAGGGGTAAGCTCTGGAAACACCATATATTTT. It codes for CAIRDSSPGVSSGNTIYF.

This clone was seen once. This sequence joins TRBV5-6 and TRBJ2-2; a weak D match, TRBD1 (6 bases). V was shortened by 4 bases and J by 4 bases, with 20 bases between the two germline ends. The CDR3 has 17 residues. Germline lookup yields CDR1 SGHDT and CDR2 YYEEEE. The DNA for the CDR3 is TGTGCCAGCAGCCCACTCATAGGGGGTATTTCCACCGGGGAGCTGTTTTTT. It is translated as CASSPLIGGISTGELFF.

The chain has TRBV7-9 and TRBJ2-3; 7 bases match TRBD2. This CDR3 has 16 residues. The J segment lost 1 base and the V segment lost 1 base, leaving 5 bases of the junction unmatched. The germline V gene has CDR1 SEHNR and CDR2 FQNEAQ (reference sequence). In DNA form, the CDR3 reads TGTGCCAGCAGCTTAGGTAGCGGGTCCCGCACAGATACGCAGTATTTT. It encodes CASSLGSGSRTDTQYF.